The 8 T cell receptor beta chains below all came from one sample that was sequenced in a study of blood T cell repertoires in COVID-19. Profiling relied on immunoSEQ multiplex PCR, and the TCRdb table lists in-frame clones only, not all of them. The sample has around 69,000 clones, 84% seen once. Sequencing input: peripheral blood. Source of these receptors: a man between 50 and 59 years old with active COVID-19.

The CDR3 nucleotides are TGTGCCAGCACCTCGGGGGGGGGCTACGAGCAGTACTTC. Amino acid sequence: CASTSGGGYEQYF. The genes are TRBV6-5 and TRBJ2-7; 8 bases match TRBD2. Germline V gene data show CDR1 as MNHEY and CDR2 as SVGAGI. Unmatched junction bases numbered 5, after V lost 7 bases and J lost 3 bases. The CDR3 is 13 residues long.

The chain combines TRBV6-5 with TRBJ2-2, with a weak D call TRBD1 (6 bases). CDR3 length: 16 residues. Trimming shortened V by 2 bases and J by 7 bases, and 17 bases separated the two germline ends. Per the germline V gene, CDR1 is MNHEY and CDR2 is SVGAGI. DNA of the CDR3: TGTGCCAGCAGTTACGGGACATCCATCCGGGTCGGGGAGCTGTTTTTT. Its translation: CASSYGTSIRVGELFF.

The gene calls are TRBV5-1 and TRBJ1-4; D might be TRBD1 (6 bases). V lost 0 bases and J lost 4, with 10 bases in between. The CDR3 is 15 residues long. Germline V CDR1 and CDR2: SGHRS, YFSETQ. The CDR3 nucleotides are TGCGCCAGCAGCTTGGCCGACAGGATTAATGAAAAACTGTTTTTT. Translation: CASSLADRINEKLFF.

This clone has just one count. The genes are TRBV30 and TRBJ1-4; D is possibly TRBD1 (5 bases). This CDR3 spans 12 amino acids. Germline V gene lookup returns CDR1 GTSNPN and CDR2 SVGIG (reference sequence). The CDR3 loop is CGASGGGGKLFF. The CDR3 bases are TGTGGAGCGTCCGGGGGAGGTGGAAAACTGTTTTTT.

The chain has TRBV5-8 and TRBJ1-1; possibly TRBD1 for D (6 bases). The CDR3 runs to 16 residues. Germline V gene sequence: CDR1 SGHTS, CDR2 YDEGEE. With 4 bases removed from V and 4 bases from J, the gap between germline ends came to 20 bases. The CDR3 loop reads CASSPARGAGGTEAFF. CDR3 coding DNA: TGTGCCAGCAGCCCCGCTCGGGGGGCTGGAGGCACTGAAGCTTTCTTT.

This chain joins TRBV10-3 and TRBJ2-1, with unresolved D. V lost 0 bases and J lost 1, with 4 bases in between. CDR1 is ENHRY, CDR2 SYGVKD, per germline. This CDR3 region has 14 residues. The CDR3 nucleotides read TGTGCCATCAGTGAGTCGACATCCTACAATGAGCAGTTCTTC. Its protein product is CAISESTSYNEQFF.

The J gene is TRBJ1-2, the V gene TRBV19, with a tentative D call TRBD1 (6 bases). Germline lookup yields CDR1 LNHDA and CDR2 SQIVND (reference sequence). The germline V and J ends were trimmed by 6 bases and 4 bases, with 12 bases remaining between them. The length of the CDR3 is 13 residues. The DNA of the CDR3 is TGTGCCAGTAGGAGACAGGATCTCTATGGCTACACCTTC. Translating gives CASRRQDLYGYTF.

The rearrangement joins TRBV11-2 to TRBJ1-2; maybe TRBD1 (6 bases). Germline CDR1 is SGHAT and CDR2 is FQNNGV. Trimming cost V 5 bases and J 4 bases, with 14 bases left between them. The length of the CDR3 is 14 residues. DNA of the CDR3: TGTGCCAGCAGCCTATACAGGGAAGGCTATGGCTACACCTTC. It specifies CASSLYREGYGYTF.